This T cell receptor beta chain is from a study of cytomegalovirus exposure and HLA in healthy donors. About the research overall: In a previous analysis, 110 million or so unique TCR beta sequences were found from roughly 180 million T cells. A preliminary data release comprised tens of millions of unique TCRs obtained from HLA-typed donors. Study conclusions and caveats: Cytomegalovirus association was assigned to approximately 160 TCR beta chains.

Regarding this clone: Its antigen remains unidentified.

Trimming removed 0 bases from V and 5 bases from J, with 10 bases in between. CDR1 is SGHTA, CDR2 FQGNSA, per germline. This CDR3 is 14 amino acids long. The PCR employed 60 Vbeta primers together with 13 Jbeta primers. The method was immunoSEQ multiplex PCR; TCRdb's version includes in-frame clones alone and lacks a portion of them. The top ten hold about 2.1% of the sample, which has 87,000 or so clones, about 8% seen once. The receptor comes from a man aged 50-60 years in good health and CMV-seronegative. The sequenced sample consisted of PBMCs. The chain is built from TRBV7-2 and TRBJ1-2; D unresolved. The CDR3 loop reads CASSLAETVYGYTF. CDR3 sequence (DNA): TGTGCCAGCAGCTTAGCAGAAACGGTGTATGGCTACACCTTC.